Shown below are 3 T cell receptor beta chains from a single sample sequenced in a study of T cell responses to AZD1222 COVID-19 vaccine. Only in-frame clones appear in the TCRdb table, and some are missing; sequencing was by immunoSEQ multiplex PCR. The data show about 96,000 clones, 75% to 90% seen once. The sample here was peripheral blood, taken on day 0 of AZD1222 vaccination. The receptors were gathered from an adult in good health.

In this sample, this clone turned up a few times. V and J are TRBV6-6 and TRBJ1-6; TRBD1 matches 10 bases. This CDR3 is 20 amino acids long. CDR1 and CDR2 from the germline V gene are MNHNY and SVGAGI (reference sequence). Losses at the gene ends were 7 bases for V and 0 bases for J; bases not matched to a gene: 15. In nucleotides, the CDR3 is TGTGCCAGCACCTACGCAACCCCGGGACAGGGGTTCTCCTATAATTCACCCCTCCACTTT. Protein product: CASTYATPGQGFSYNSPLHF.

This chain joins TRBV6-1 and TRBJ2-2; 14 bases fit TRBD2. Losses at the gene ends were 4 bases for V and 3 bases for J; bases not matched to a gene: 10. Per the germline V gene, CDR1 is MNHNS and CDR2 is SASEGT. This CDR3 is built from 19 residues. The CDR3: CASSGGGLAGEVYTGELFF. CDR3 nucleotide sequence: TGTGCCAGCAGTGGAGGGGGACTAGCGGGAGAAGTGTACACCGGGGAGCTGTTTTTT.

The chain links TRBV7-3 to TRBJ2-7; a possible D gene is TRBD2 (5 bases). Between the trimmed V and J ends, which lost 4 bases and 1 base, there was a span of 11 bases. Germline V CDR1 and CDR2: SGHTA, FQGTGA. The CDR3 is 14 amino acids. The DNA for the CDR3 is TGTGCCAGCAGCTCCGCGGGTCCGTCCTACGAGCAGTACTTC. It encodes CASSSAGPSYEQYF.